This TCR beta chain originates from a study of shared clonotypes between healthy human individuals. Study in general: In total, the donors were a couple of women and a few men aged 18 to 49. Study-level points and caveats: On the whole, naive subsets had larger estimated richness than memory subsets had. Sequencing depth was a factor that was expected to affect clonotype sharing among donors.

About this clone: Its antigen is currently unknown.

Per the authors' pipeline: Without quality scores, immunoSEQ junctional reads could not be filtered like full-length reads. This table comes from immunoSEQ multiplex PCR, and its TCRdb copy is limited to in-frame clones, with some not included. The V and J calls and clone size come from that table; D and trimming were worked out from the DNA. The sample contains more than 550,000 clones, around 91% of which appear only once. Germline V CDR1 and CDR2: LNHNV, YYDKDF (reference sequence). The CDR3 has 15 residues. V shed 5 bases and J 8 bases; nucleotides not matched to a gene: 7. The chain carries TRBV15 and TRBJ2-1; 12 bases line up with TRBD2. Sequenced: memory CD8+ T cells from PBMCs. The subset: CD45RO+ cells pooled with CCR7-negative TemRA cells. This sequence originates from a man between 18 and 35 years old in good health. Some clones in this sample may be carry-over from other donors' samples. CDR3 residues: CATSGTGLAGDEQFF. In DNA, the CDR3 is TGTGCCACCAGCGGGACGGGACTAGCGGGCGATGAGCAGTTCTTC.